Below are 16 T cell receptor beta chains sequenced from a single sample in a study of T cell repertoires in cytomegalovirus infection. TCRdb used MiXCR to reprocess the reads, holding one entry per CDR3 protein. The sample contains around 450,000 distinct CDR3 sequences, roughly 31% of which appear only once. The sample comprised PBMCs. The receptors were sampled from a human donor in good health (CMV status not recorded). Some clones in this sample may be carry-over from other donors' samples.

The rearrangement joins TRBV7-2 to TRBJ2-1; 10 positions match TRBD2. In germline, CDR1 is SGHTA, CDR2 FQGNSA. Losses at the gene ends were 1 base for V and 3 bases for J; bases not matched to a gene: 15. This CDR3 spans 20 amino acids. CDR3 sequence reads: CASSLVTIAGGAVFYNEQFF. The CDR3 DNA reads TGTGCCAGCAGCTTAGTTACGATAGCGGGGGGCGCGGTGTTCTACAATGAGCAGTTCTTC.

In the case of this clonotype: This may be a read error: a much more frequent sequence differs by one nucleotide. Lacking the conserved final phenylalanine or tryptophan, this CDR3 likely reflects a read error. V and J are TRBV7-4 and TRBJ1-2, with D perhaps TRBD1 (5 bases). V lost 3 bases, J lost 6 bases, and 14 bases lay in between. Germline V gene lookup returns CDR1 SGHVT and CDR2 SQSDAQ. This CDR3 region has 14 residues. The CDR3 reads CASSLTATPHGYTC. The CDR3 DNA sequence: TGTGCCAGCAGCTTGACAGCTACCCCGCATGGCTACACCTGC.

This clonotype showed up just a few times. This rearrangement joins TRBV18 to TRBJ2-3; D ambiguous. The CDR3 has 12 residues. Between the trimmed V and J ends, which lost 8 bases and 4 bases, there was a span of 10 bases. The germline CDR1 and CDR2 sequences are KGHSH and LQKENI. The CDR3: CASSQSPDTQYF. The CDR3 DNA is TGTGCCAGCAGCCAGTCTCCAGATACGCAGTATTTT.

There are a few counts of this clonotype. This sequence joins TRBV10-2 and TRBJ2-7; TRBD1 aligns across 7 bases. The CDR3 extends over 14 amino acids. Trimming took 3 bases from V and 2 from J; bases not matched to a gene: 4. Germline V gene lookup returns CDR1 WSHSY and CDR2 SAAADI. The CDR3 loop is CASSDNRGAYEQYF. The CDR3, as DNA: TGCGCCAGCAGTGACAACAGGGGCGCCTACGAGCAGTACTTC.

The chain links TRBV5-1 to TRBJ2-3; 7 positions agree with TRBD2. CDR1 is SGHRS, CDR2 YFSETQ, per germline. V lost 0 bases and J lost 0; bases outside the gene matches: 7. This CDR3 spans 17 amino acids. This CDR3 is CASSLVGPAGSTDTQYF. The CDR3 DNA is TGCGCCAGCAGCTTGGTAGGCCCAGCGGGGAGCACAGATACGCAGTATTTT.

This clonotype was recorded many times. This sequence joins TRBV7-2 and TRBJ2-5; D is unresolved. The CDR3 is 14 amino acids. Trimming cost V 1 base and J 2 bases, with 8 bases left between them. Germline V lookup: CDR1 SGHTA, CDR2 FQGNSA. CDR3 region: CASSLGSAQETQYF. CDR3 bases: TGTGCCAGCAGCTTAGGGTCAGCTCAAGAGACCCAGTACTTC.

This clonotype was seen at least ten times. The chain recombines TRBV7-8 with TRBJ2-7; tentative D call: TRBD1 (6 bases). Per germline, CDR1 SGHVS and CDR2 FQNEAQ. The CDR3 sequence is 17 residues long. V shed 4 bases and J shed 2 bases, with 21 bases lying between them. CDR3 in amino acids: CASSSSADHRVPYEQYF. CDR3 bases: TGTGCCAGCAGCTCCAGCGCCGATCACAGGGTTCCCTACGAGCAGTACTTC. Filled out from reference TRBV7-8 and TRBJ2-7, the complete variable domain reads GAGVSQSPRYKVAKRGQDVALRCDPISGHVSLFWYQQALGQGPEFLTYFQNEAQLDKSGLPSDRFFAERPEGSVSTLKIQRTQQEDSAVYLCASSSSADHRVPYEQYFGPGTRLTVT.

The gene calls are TRBV19 and TRBJ2-5; the D gene is possibly TRBD1 (5 bases). V lost 5 bases and J 5 bases, leaving 18 bases between the germline ends. Germline loops: CDR1 LNHDA, CDR2 SQIVND (reference sequence). The CDR3 has 15 amino acids. CDR3 residues: CASSPATGRRETQYF. The CDR3 DNA reads as TGTGCCAGTAGTCCAGCCACAGGACGGCGGGAGACCCAGTACTTC.

The count of this clonotype is one. The chain is built from TRBV6-6 and TRBJ2-7; D possibly corresponds to TRBD2 (6 bases). The CDR3 length is 15 residues. V dropped 5 bases and J dropped 0 bases, with 14 bases sitting between them. Germline-derived CDR1 and CDR2 are MNHNY and SVGAGI (reference sequence). CDR3 DNA: TGTGCCAGCAGTCAGGGACGCGGGGCCTCCTACGAGCAGTACTTC. Translated: CASSQGRGASYEQYF.

This clonotype came up a few times. J is TRBJ2-2 and V is TRBV4-2; no reliable D call. Germline V CDR1 and CDR2: LGHNA, YNFKEQ. The CDR3 has 14 amino acids. The V end lost 0 bases, the J end lost 7 bases, and 9 bases lay between the germline ends. The CDR3: CASSQDYGSGELFF. CDR3 nucleotides: TGTGCCAGCAGCCAAGATTACGGAAGCGGGGAGCTGTTTTTT.

This sequence joins TRBV6-6 and TRBJ2-7; 10 nucleotides agree with TRBD1. Unmatched junction bases numbered 7, after V lost 5 bases and J lost 3 bases. The CDR3 totals 15 residues. Per the germline V gene, CDR1 is MNHNY and CDR2 is SVGAGI (reference sequence). The CDR3 region is CASSHPGTGDYEQYF. CDR3 in DNA: TGTGCCAGCAGTCACCCCGGGACAGGGGACTACGAGCAGTACTTC.

V and J are TRBV5-6 and TRBJ2-5; D is possibly TRBD2 (6 bases). Germline V CDR1 and CDR2: SGHDT, YYEEEE. The CDR3 has 14 residues. The ends were cut back, 4 bases at V and 1 base at J, with 11 bases in the middle. Written as DNA, the CDR3 is TGTGCCAGCAGCCAGCCGGGACTCCAAGAGACCCAGTACTTC. The encoded protein is CASSQPGLQETQYF. The full variable domain, completed using reference TRBV5-6 and TRBJ2-5, is DAGVTQSPTHLIKTRGQQVTLRCSPKSGHDTVSWYQQALGQGPQFIFQYYEEEERQRGNFPDRFSGHQFPNYSSELNVNALLLGDSALYLCASSQPGLQETQYFGPGTRLLVL.

A note on this clonotype: The junction shows a germline mismatch at one end, possibly a read error. This rearrangement joins TRBV12-3 or TRBV12-4 to TRBJ2-3, with TRBD1 matching over 9 bases. The CDR3 consists of 15 residues. CDR3 region: CASSPGQGLTDTPYF. The CDR3 DNA sequence: TGTGCCAGCAGCCCGGGACAGGGCCTCACAGATACGCCGTATTTT.

The CDR3: CASSTTKDTQYF. In nucleotides, the CDR3 is TGTGCCAGTAGTACCACGAAAGATACGCAGTATTTT. V gene TRBV19 combines with J gene TRBJ2-3; D unresolved. CDR3 size: 12 residues. Germline lookup yields CDR1 LNHDA and CDR2 SQIVND (reference sequence). Trimming cost V 4 bases and J 5 bases, with 7 bases left between them.

This clonotype has a handful of counts. This chain joins TRBV6-1 and TRBJ1-1; D ambiguous. This CDR3 region has 14 residues. V lost 5 bases to trimming and J lost 1 base, with 11 bases between them. Looked up from germline, CDR1 is MNHNS and CDR2 is SASEGT. CDR3 region: CASSPHEENTEAFF. CDR3 nucleotides: TGTGCCAGCAGTCCACATGAAGAGAACACTGAAGCTTTCTTT.

This clonotype was detected a few times. The chain combines TRBV6-5 with TRBJ2-3; 10 bases map to TRBD2. V trimming: 2 bases; J trimming: 6 bases; junction bases outside the gene matches: 5. This CDR3 spans 15 amino acids. Germline V CDR1 and CDR2: MNHEY, SVGAGI. CDR3 sequence: CASSYQRGGLDTQYF. In nucleotides, the CDR3 is TGTGCCAGCAGTTACCAGCGGGGGGGCCTGGATACGCAGTATTTT.